Below, 3 T cell receptor beta chains from the same sample are listed, as sequenced in a study of T cells after yellow fever vaccination. TCRdb analysed the 5' RACE reads with MiXCR anew, one entry per CDR3 protein. Among about 320,000 distinct CDR3 sequences listed, approximately 4% were seen once. The sample was PBMCs, taken 15 days after the yellow fever booster vaccination. Receptor source: a man aged 18 to 35 who received the YFV17D yellow fever vaccine.

The V gene is TRBV7-9, the J gene TRBJ2-1; no clear D gene. This CDR3 is 15 amino acids long. Between the trimmed V and J ends, which lost 5 bases and 5 bases, there was a span of 16 bases. The germline V gene encodes CDR1 SEHNR and CDR2 FQNEAQ (reference sequence). The CDR3 loop reads CASSERRVVDNEQFF. The CDR3, as DNA: TGTGCCAGCAGCGAGAGAAGGGTAGTTGACAATGAGCAGTTCTTC. The full variable domain, its missing parts supplied by reference TRBV7-9 and TRBJ2-1, is DTGVSQNPRHKITKRGQNVTFRCDPISEHNRLYWYRQTLGQGPEFLTYFQNEAQLEKSRLLSDRFSAERPKGSFSTLEIQRTEQGDSAMYLCASSERRVVDNEQFFGPGTRLTVL.

Many counts were recorded for this clonotype. V usage is TRBV5-1 and J usage is TRBJ1-4; tentative D call: TRBD1 (6 bases). Deletions cut 1 base from V and 5 bases from J, with 9 bases between. The CDR3 has 14 amino acids. CDR1 and CDR2 from the germline V gene are SGHRS and YFSETQ. The CDR3 loop is CASSLRTANEKLFF. CDR3 nucleotide sequence: TGCGCCAGCAGCTTGAGGACAGCGAATGAAAAACTGTTTTTT.

The J gene is TRBJ2-5, the V gene TRBV5-6, with D unresolved. This CDR3 contains 12 residues. Germline-derived CDR1 and CDR2 are SGHDT and YYEEEE. The V end was cut by 3 bases, the J end by 5 bases, with 8 bases between. Written as DNA, the CDR3 is TGTGCCAGCAGCTGGCTGGGGGAGACCCAGTACTTC. Encoded protein: CASSWLGETQYF.